What follows are 21 T cell receptor beta chains derived from one specimen sequenced in a study of response to subunit inactivated influenza vaccine. From the RT-PCR reads, TCRdb called clonotypes with MiXCR, one entry per CDR3 protein. This table holds hundreds of thousands of distinct CDR3 sequences, 25% found once. The specimen comprised CD4+ T cells sorted from PBMCs, sampled more than 4 days after vaccination. Every receptor here comes from a man between 50 and 59 years old who received an inactivated influenza vaccine.

A few counts support this clonotype. The chain links TRBV7-9 to TRBJ1-2; D unresolved. CDR1 and CDR2 from the germline V gene are SEHNR and FQNEAQ (reference sequence). The CDR3 runs 13 residues. V lost 3 bases and J 3 bases, leaving 8 bases between the germline ends. Here the CDR3 reads CASSFGQDYGYTF. CDR3 nucleotide sequence: TGTGCCAGCAGCTTCGGCCAGGACTATGGCTACACCTTC.

The chain links TRBV5-8 to TRBJ1-5, with D unclear. There are 15 residues in the CDR3. V lost 0 bases and J lost 8, with 15 bases in between. Per germline, CDR1 SGHTS and CDR2 YDEGEE. Here the CDR3 reads CASSLVGLLGKPQHF. CDR3 nucleotide sequence: TGTGCCAGCAGCTTGGTTGGGCTTCTAGGGAAGCCCCAGCATTTT.

This clonotype was counted a few times. This sequence joins TRBV20-1 and TRBJ2-1, with D hard to call. Germline-derived CDR1 and CDR2 are DFQATT and SNEGSKA (reference sequence). This CDR3 is built from 11 residues. V was clipped by 4 bases and J by 10 bases, with 11 bases between them. CDR3 nucleotide sequence: TGCAGTGCTACCCAAGGAAGAGAGCAGTTCTTC. It translates to CSATQGREQFF.

This clonotype was observed once. The CDR3: CASSLGTDSYNEQFF. For the CDR3, the DNA is TGTGCCAGCAGCCTGGGGACGGATTCCTACAATGAGCAGTTCTTC. The chain employs TRBV4-2 and TRBJ2-1, with D perhaps given as TRBD1 or TRBD2 (5 bases each). Deletions cut 4 bases from V and 1 base from J, with 11 bases between. Germline V CDR1 and CDR2: LGHNA, YNFKEQ. This CDR3 spans 15 amino acids.

The V and J genes are TRBV5-1 and TRBJ2-5, with a possible D match to TRBD1 (5 bases). The ends were cut back, 0 bases at V and 4 bases at J, with 10 bases in the middle. The CDR3 is 14 residues long. Per germline, CDR1 SGHRS and CDR2 YFSETQ. The CDR3 sequence: CASSLAQGSETQYF. CDR3 coding DNA: TGCGCCAGCAGCTTGGCCCAGGGATCAGAGACCCAGTACTTC.

This chain uses TRBV7-2 with TRBJ2-2; D possibly corresponds to TRBD2 (5 bases). This CDR3 comprises 15 residues. V gave up 8 bases and J gave up 0 bases, with 13 bases separating them. Germline CDR1 is SGHTA and CDR2 is FQGNSA. The CDR3 DNA follows: TGTGCCAGCTCTGAGCGGTTCGCGAACACCGGGGAGCTGTTTTTT. Translated, it gives CASSERFANTGELFF.

This clonotype was observed a few times. The chain couples TRBV4-1 to TRBJ2-1, with a tentative D call TRBD2 (6 bases). V was shortened by 0 bases and J by 3 bases, with 15 bases between the two germline ends. The CDR3 spans 17 residues. Germline CDR1 MGHRA, CDR2 YSYEKL. CDR3 coding DNA: TGCGCCAGCAGCCAAGATCCGATGGGGACTCGCTACAATGAGCAGTTCTTC. It codes for CASSQDPMGTRYNEQFF.

This clonotype was detected a few times. V gene TRBV4-2 combines with J gene TRBJ2-5; tentatively, D is TRBD1 (5 bases). CDR1 is LGHNA, CDR2 YNFKEQ, per germline. V dropped 1 base and J dropped 1 base, with 7 bases sitting between them. The CDR3 consists of 14 residues. This CDR3 reads CASSQGRVQETQYF. Here the CDR3 DNA reads TGTGCCAGCAGCCAAGGCAGGGTCCAAGAGACCCAGTACTTC.

This clonotype was counted a few times. The chain has TRBV4-2 and TRBJ2-7; D is perhaps TRBD1 or TRBD2 (5 bases each). This CDR3 has 21 amino acids. Germline CDR1 reads LGHNA; CDR2 reads YNFKEQ. Trimming removed 0 bases at V and 3 bases at J, with 30 bases between. The CDR3 coding sequence is TGTGCCAGCAGCCAAGAGGGGATGAGGGGCCGACAACGGTCTGCCTACTACGAGCAGTACTTC. This sequence encodes CASSQEGMRGRQRSAYYEQYF.

The chain couples TRBV5-4 to TRBJ1-2, with 11 nucleotides matching TRBD1. V lost 4 bases, J lost 12 bases, and 2 bases stayed unmatched. This CDR3 is 11 amino acids long. Germline CDR1 SGHNT, CDR2 YYREEE (reference sequence). CDR3 region: CASSQGQGDTF. In DNA, the CDR3 is TGTGCCAGCAGCCAGGGACAGGGGGACACCTTC.

This clonotype has more than one count but fewer than ten. This chain joins TRBV29-1 and TRBJ2-1; 7 nucleotides agree with TRBD2. The CDR3 extends over 17 amino acids. Germline V gene data show CDR1 as SQVTM and CDR2 as ANQGSEA. J lost 0 bases, V lost 3 bases, and 11 bases had no gene match. CDR3 nucleotides: TGCAGCGTTGATCGGCTAGCGGAAAGCATCTCCTACAATGAGCAGTTCTTC. Translation: CSVDRLAESISYNEQFF.

J is TRBJ2-1 and V is TRBV10-3, with 7 bases fitting TRBD1. Trimming took 3 bases from V and 5 from J; bases not matched to a gene: 7. Germline V CDR1 and CDR2: ENHRY, SYGVKD. CDR3 size: 15 residues. Written as DNA, the CDR3 is TGTGCCATCAGTGACAAAGGCAGGGGGAACAATGAGCAGTTCTTC. Translated: CAISDKGRGNNEQFF.

This sequence joins TRBV7-9 and TRBJ2-7; D is ambiguous. Germline CDR1 reads SEHNR; CDR2 reads FQNEAQ (reference sequence). The CDR3 has 17 amino acids. The V end lost 1 base, the J end lost 1 base, and 17 bases lay between the germline ends. CDR3 loop: CASSLVTQHQPSYEQYF. CDR3 DNA sequence: TGTGCCAGCAGCTTAGTAACACAGCACCAACCTTCCTACGAGCAGTACTTC.

This clonotype was counted a single time. The J gene is TRBJ2-2, the V gene TRBV29-1; 13 bases line up with TRBD2. V was pared by 7 bases and J by 2 bases, with 1 base of the junction left unmatched. CDR1 SQVTM and CDR2 ANQGSEA come from the germline V gene. CDR3 length: 14 amino acids. CDR3 residues: CSGGLAGNTGELFF. CDR3 nucleotides: TGCAGCGGGGGACTAGCGGGAAACACCGGGGAGCTGTTTTTT.

This clonotype showed up just once. The chain uses TRBV6-2 or TRBV6-3 and TRBJ2-7; 8 nucleotides match TRBD1. This CDR3 contains 17 residues. CDR1 and CDR2 from the germline V gene are MNHEY and SVGEGT. V lost 2 bases, J lost 2 bases, and 11 bases stayed unmatched. The CDR3 reads CASSYAPGGAQTYEQYF. In DNA, the CDR3 is TGTGCCAGCAGTTACGCGCCAGGGGGCGCCCAGACCTACGAGCAGTACTTC.

V and J are TRBV20-1 and TRBJ1-1; 10 nucleotides agree with TRBD1. Trimming took 3 bases from V and 1 from J; bases not matched to a gene: 2. Germline assignment: CDR1 DFQATT and CDR2 SNEGSKA (reference sequence). This CDR3 comprises 14 residues. CDR3 DNA: TGCAGTGCTAGGACAGGGGGCGCGAACACTGAAGCTTTCTTT. As protein: CSARTGGANTEAFF.

A few counts support this clonotype. The J gene is TRBJ2-5, the V gene TRBV27, with a tentative D call TRBD2 (7 bases). V was cut by 6 bases and J by 5 bases, with 19 bases left in between. The V gene's germline CDR1 is MNHEY and CDR2 SMNVEV (reference sequence). CDR3 size: 15 residues. The CDR3 DNA sequence: TGTGCCAGCAGGGCTTGGGGGGGGCCAGGGGAGACCCAGTACTTC. It encodes CASRAWGGPGETQYF.

This clonotype showed up just a few times. CDR3 in DNA: TGCAGTGCAAATTCGAATACAGGGTTAGAGACCCAGTACTTC. Translated, it gives CSANSNTGLETQYF. This chain connects TRBV20-1 to TRBJ2-5, with D perhaps TRBD1 (6 bases). The V end was cut by 6 bases, the J end by 4 bases, with 18 bases between. In germline, CDR1 is DFQATT, CDR2 SNEGSKA (reference sequence). The CDR3 is 14 amino acids.

This clonotype appeared a few times. The rearrangement joins TRBV4-2 to TRBJ2-2; 10 bases match TRBD1. Per the germline V gene, CDR1 is LGHNA and CDR2 is YNFKEQ. CDR3 size: 15 residues. V lost 1 base and J lost 6; bases outside the gene matches: 2. CDR3 sequence reads: CASSQGQGAAGELFF. In nucleotides, the CDR3 is TGTGCCAGCAGCCAAGGACAGGGGGCTGCCGGGGAGCTGTTTTTT.

This clonotype was observed a handful of times. The rearrangement links TRBV9 to TRBJ1-1; the D gene is possibly TRBD1 (6 bases). The CDR3 consists of 17 residues. The germline V and J ends were trimmed by 0 bases and 3 bases, with 18 bases remaining between them. Looked up from germline, CDR1 is SGDLS and CDR2 is YYNGEE. The CDR3 loop is CASSVGITGAADTEAFF. CDR3 coding DNA: TGTGCCAGCAGCGTAGGGATAACGGGGGCCGCGGACACTGAAGCTTTCTTT. Looking up the rest from reference TRBV9 and TRBJ1-1 gives the full variable domain: DSGVTQTPKHLITATGQRVTLRCSPRSGDLSVYWYQQSLDQGLQFLIQYYNGEERAKGNILERFSAQQFPDLHSELNLSSLELGDSALYFCASSVGITGAADTEAFFGQGTRLTVV.

The chain combines TRBV29-1 with TRBJ1-1, with 7 bases fitting TRBD1. The CDR3 loop spans 14 amino acids. The germline CDR1 and CDR2 sequences are SQVTM and ANQGSEA. J gave up 1 base and V 4 bases, and 6 bases lay outside the gene matches. CDR3 in DNA: TGCAGCGTTGGTAACAGGGGCGGGAACACTGAAGCTTTCTTT. It codes for CSVGNRGGNTEAFF.